This T cell receptor beta chain derives from a study of vaccination and CD4 T cells after COVID-19. The treatment is: roughly 10-day PBMC culture with coronavirus spike peptide pools or control peptides (ViraFEST assay). It was with approximately 9.7 IU/ml IL-2 and around 9.5 ug/ml peptide pools that 1.5 million to 2 million PBMCs per well were cultured. Cultured CD4+ T-cell DNA underwent Oncomine TCR Beta short-read sequencing. Using its own MiXCR run on the PCR reads, TCRdb lists one record per CDR3 protein. The table records about 15,000 distinct CDR3 sequences, 60% of them present only once. With respect to this clonotype: Its cognate antigen is unknown.

The V gene end was trimmed by 5 bases and the J gene end by 5 bases; junction bases not matched to a gene: 4. The germline V gene encodes CDR1 SEHNR and CDR2 FQNEAQ (reference sequence). The CDR3 is 13 amino acids. The sequence derives from a human donor who had recovered from COVID-19. The specimen was CD4+ T cells from blood, cultured in vitro. The chain combines TRBV7-9 with TRBJ2-7; 9 nucleotides align to TRBD1. CDR3: CASSVGTGNEQYF. CDR3 coding DNA: TGTGCCAGCAGCGTAGGGACAGGGAACGAGCAGTACTTC.